This T cell receptor beta chain comes out of a study of control samples from healthy donors and cancer patients. V was clipped by 6 bases and J by 4 bases, with 15 bases between them. This CDR3 contains 14 residues. Germline CDR1 SNHLY, CDR2 FYNNEI. Profiling relied on immunoSEQ multiplex PCR, and the TCRdb table lists in-frame clones only, not all of them. The table shows under 130,000 clones, with about 89% occurring only once. The clonotype originates from a man in his sixties with lung cancer. The rearrangement joins TRBV2 to TRBJ1-2; possibly TRBD1 for D (6 bases). Sequenced input: PBMCs. The DNA for the CDR3 is TGTGCCAGCAGCCTCCGGGACACGACCTATGGCTACACCTTC. Its protein product is CASSLRDTTYGYTF.